The TCR beta chain described here comes from a study of blood T cell repertoires in COVID-19. Study-wide context: The study drew acute and convalescent COVID-19 samples from the United States, Italy and Spain. In each case, the material was cDNA or gDNA derived from T cells, B-cell-depleted T cells, or PBMCs.

This clone was detected once. Patients at the Seattle site were enrolled during active infection and followed longitudinally. Unmatched junction bases numbered 11, after V lost 3 bases and J lost 7 bases. The V gene's germline CDR1 is MGHRA and CDR2 YSYEKL. There are 17 residues in the CDR3. Authors' data handling: Estimated nucleated cell counts came from reference gene primer amplification. This table comes from immunoSEQ multiplex PCR, and its TCRdb copy is limited to in-frame clones, with some not included. D and trimming come from the DNA, and the V and J calls and clone size come from that table. The sample includes hundreds of thousands of clones, 88% of them seen just once.

J is TRBJ2-1 and V is TRBV4-1; 11 bases align to TRBD2. This clonotype was sampled from a woman in her 70s with COVID-19, enrolled during active disease. The sample taken for sequencing was peripheral blood. DNA for the CDR3: TGCGCCAGCAGCCAGTACCAGACTAGCGGGGCGCTGAATGAGCAGTTCTTC. It specifies CASSQYQTSGALNEQFF.